Shown below are 19 T cell receptor beta chains from a single sample sequenced in a study of graft-versus-host responses after intestinal transplantation. Data came from immunoSEQ multiplex PCR; TCRdb stores just in-frame clones and leaves some out. Of about 85,000 clones in the sample, more than 85% are singletons; the top ten hold 7.6%. Their specific antigens are unknown. Sequenced here: unstimulated CD8+ T cells sorted from spleen or lymph node cells, sampled before transplant. Receptors were obtained from a human donor who was the organ donor for an intestinal transplant.

The chain carries TRBV4-1 and TRBJ2-7, with TRBD2 identical over 15 bases. The CDR3 is 16 residues long. The V and J ends lost 0 bases and 6 bases, in that order; junction bases with no gene match: 3. In germline, CDR1 is MGHRA, CDR2 YSYEKL. As DNA, the CDR3 is TGCGCCAGCAGCCAAGATGGACTAGCGGGAGGGGGCGAGCAGTACTTC. It translates to CASSQDGLAGGGEQYF.

The chain uses TRBV5-4 and TRBJ2-5; D may correspond to TRBD1 or TRBD2 (5 bases each). CDR3 length equals 13 residues. The V and J ends lost 10 bases and 5 bases respectively, with 18 bases between them. Germline lookup yields CDR1 SGHNT and CDR2 YYREEE (reference sequence). CDR3 bases: TGTGCCTCCAGAGGTGAGGGACGGGAGACCCAGTACTTC. It encodes CASRGEGRETQYF.

This clone appeared once. The chain joins TRBV6-1 to TRBJ2-7; no clear D gene. CDR1 and CDR2 (germline): MNHNS, SASEGT. The CDR3 totals 11 residues. V was cut by 4 bases and J by 3 bases, with 4 bases left in between. DNA of the CDR3: TGTGCCAGCAGTGGAAGCTACGAGCAGTACTTC. This gives the protein CASSGSYEQYF.

The chain carries TRBV6-6 and TRBJ2-3; 7 nucleotides match TRBD2. The CDR3 has 15 residues. CDR1 and CDR2 from the germline V gene are MNHNY and SVGAGI (reference sequence). Unmatched junction bases numbered 16, after V lost 10 bases and J lost 6 bases. The CDR3 is CATKTGTTTADTQYF. The CDR3 bases are TGTGCCACCAAGACCGGGACTACAACGGCGGATACGCAGTATTTT.

The chain combines TRBV19 with TRBJ2-1; D is possibly TRBD2 (6 bases). The germline gives CDR1 LNHDA, CDR2 SQIVND (reference sequence). V was cut by 5 bases and J by 5 bases, with 19 bases left in between. CDR3 size: 16 residues. Here the CDR3 reads CASSRSRLAQHNEQFF. The CDR3 DNA reads TGTGCCAGTAGTCGCAGTCGGCTAGCGCAACACAATGAGCAGTTCTTC.

Note on this clone: The junction shows a germline mismatch at one end, possibly a read error. The chain joins TRBV19 to TRBJ1-2, with a weak D call TRBD1 (5 bases). Germline V gene data show CDR1 as LNHDA and CDR2 as SQIVND (reference sequence). CDR3 length equals 15 residues. The CDR3 DNA sequence: TGTTCCAGTAGACTGTACACAACTGCGGGGGTCGGCTACACCTTC. This encodes CSSRLYTTAGVGYTF.

This clone was recorded only once. The rearrangement links TRBV2 to TRBJ2-3, with 8 bases identical to TRBD1. Germline CDR1 reads SNHLY; CDR2 reads FYNNEI. The V gene end was trimmed by 9 bases and the J gene end by 4 bases; junction bases not matched to a gene: 6. This CDR3 has 13 residues. The CDR3 protein is CARRQGMSDTQYF. The CDR3 DNA follows: TGTGCCAGACGACAGGGGATGTCAGATACGCAGTATTTT.

The chain joins TRBV19 to TRBJ2-1; a possible D gene is TRBD2 (6 bases). The CDR3 covers 16 residues. Per the germline V gene, CDR1 is LNHDA and CDR2 is SQIVND (reference sequence). V was clipped by 5 bases and J by 1 base, with 15 bases between them. In DNA, the CDR3 is TGTGCCAGTAGTCCCGATAGCGGACTTTCCTACAATGAGCAGTTCTTC. Translation gives CASSPDSGLSYNEQFF.

V is TRBV6-5 and J is TRBJ1-4, with D tentatively TRBD1 (6 bases). CDR1 MNHEY and CDR2 SVGAGI come from the germline V gene. The CDR3 contains 14 residues. The V end lost 6 bases, the J end lost 8 bases, and 16 bases lay between the germline ends. The DNA of the CDR3 is TGTGCCAGCAGCGACACGGCCCAGGGGGAAAAACTGTTTTTT. Translated, it gives CASSDTAQGEKLFF.

The rearrangement joins TRBV11-2 to TRBJ2-7, with D hard to call. The CDR3 is 17 residues long. V lost 0 bases to trimming and J lost 1 base, with 16 bases between them. Germline CDR1 and CDR2: SGHAT and FQNNGV. The CDR3 is CASSLDRFLDESYEQYF. CDR3 in DNA: TGTGCCAGCAGCTTAGATAGATTCTTAGACGAGTCCTACGAGCAGTACTTC.

J is TRBJ1-2 and V is TRBV19; TRBD1 matches at 7 bases. The CDR3 loop spans 13 amino acids. V lost 6 bases and J lost 1; bases outside the gene matches: 2. CDR1 and CDR2 from the germline V gene are LNHDA and SQIVND (reference sequence). The CDR3 protein is CASSTGVNYGYTF. CDR3 bases: TGTGCCAGTAGCACAGGGGTTAACTATGGCTACACCTTC.

The chain carries TRBV7-6 and TRBJ1-1; D gene unclear. V dropped 0 bases and J dropped 4 bases, with 6 bases sitting between them. The CDR3 contains 13 residues. Germline V gene data show CDR1 as SGHVS and CDR2 as FNYEAQ. DNA for the CDR3: TGTGCCAGCAGCTTAGCGCGGGGCACTGAAGCTTTCTTT. This codes for CASSLARGTEAFF.

In its sample, this clone was seen once. The chain uses TRBV5-5 and TRBJ1-1, with 8 bases that match TRBD1. Germline trimming cut 3 bases from V and 1 base from J; bases unmatched to any gene: 2. The CDR3 is 14 residues long. Germline V gene sequence: CDR1 SGHKS, CDR2 YYEKEE (reference sequence). The CDR3 DNA reads TGTGCCAGCAGCTCCGGACAGGGGAACACTGAAGCTTTCTTT. Translating it yields CASSSGQGNTEAFF.

The V call is TRBV10-2, the J call TRBJ2-5, with D perhaps TRBD1 (6 bases). Germline-derived CDR1 and CDR2 are WSHSY and SAAADI. The CDR3 is 16 residues long. The ends were cut back, 5 bases at V and 2 bases at J, with 18 bases in the middle. CDR3 nucleotide sequence: TGCGCCAGCAGTTCTCTACAGGGCGGAGGACAAGAGACCCAGTACTTC. Translating it yields CASSSLQGGGQETQYF.

J is TRBJ1-2 and V is TRBV15, with 10 bases that match TRBD1. Trimming removed 0 bases from V and 3 bases from J; junction bases left unmatched: 1. The length of the CDR3 is 15 residues. Germline V gives CDR1 LNHNV, CDR2 YYDKDF (reference sequence). Written as DNA, the CDR3 is TGTGCCACCAGCAGAGAGGGGACAGGGGACTATGGCTACACCTTC. This encodes CATSREGTGDYGYTF.

The chain joins TRBV5-1 to TRBJ1-4; 8 bases are shared with TRBD1. CDR1 is SGHRS, CDR2 YFSETQ, per germline. Trimming took 3 bases from V and 5 from J; bases not matched to a gene: 3. CDR3 length: 14 amino acids. CDR3 DNA sequence: TGCGCCAGCAGCTCCGGGACAGGCAATGAAAAACTGTTTTTT. It encodes CASSSGTGNEKLFF.

The rearrangement joins TRBV19 to TRBJ1-1; 7 nucleotides match TRBD1. The CDR3 totals 12 residues. With 6 bases clipped from V and 4 bases from J, the junction kept 2 bases outside the gene matches. Germline loops: CDR1 LNHDA, CDR2 SQIVND (reference sequence). CDR3 sequence reads: CASRSGGTEAFF. The CDR3 region has the DNA TGTGCCAGTAGGTCAGGGGGCACTGAAGCTTTCTTT.

The chain combines TRBV6-1 with TRBJ1-1, with no clear D. The V end was cut by 3 bases, the J end by 5 bases, with 7 bases between. Germline lookup yields CDR1 MNHNS and CDR2 SASEGT. The CDR3 sequence is 12 residues long. In DNA form, the CDR3 reads TGTGCCAGCAGTGAGTACTGGACTGAAGCTTTCTTT. Translation gives CASSEYWTEAFF.

J is TRBJ1-2 and V is TRBV27; D is uncertain. CDR1 and CDR2 (germline): MNHEY, SMNVEV (reference sequence). Trimming shortened V by 6 bases and J by 4 bases, and 12 bases separated the two germline ends. The CDR3 runs 13 residues. Here the CDR3 reads CASSGSRLYGYTF. For the CDR3, the DNA is TGTGCCAGCAGCGGGTCGAGGCTCTATGGCTACACCTTC.